These T cell receptor beta chains were read from a single sample in a study of blood T cell repertoires in COVID-19. Some clones are missing from TCRdb's copy, which holds only in-frame ones; the method was immunoSEQ multiplex PCR. The sample shows more than 250,000 clones, approximately 89% of them seen only once. Sequenced sample: PBMCs or T cells enriched from blood (not recorded which). The source of these receptors is a woman between 25 and 40 years old who had recovered from COVID-19. CDR3s include the opening cysteine and the closing phenylalanine or tryptophan. The order of the fields is clone size, CDR3 length, J gene, D gene, V gene, CDR3 DNA, CDR3 protein. D genes are given only for firm matches. Only part of the rows carry a size: once, few, many, or a class if the clone is expanded.

abundance: .
len: 15
j_gene: TRBJ2-7
d_gene: .
v_gene: TRBV7-9
CDR3nt: TGTGCCAGCAGCTTAGCGAACCCGGGAAGCGACGAGCAGTACTTC
CDR3aa: CASSLANPGSDEQYF

abundance: .
len: 15
j_gene: TRBJ2-3
d_gene: .
v_gene: TRBV11-3
CDR3nt: TGTGCCAGCAGCTTAGGAATGGCAGAGGCAGATACGCAGTATTTT
CDR3aa: CASSLGMAEADTQYF

abundance: .
len: 14
j_gene: TRBJ1-2
d_gene: .
v_gene: TRBV29-1
CDR3nt: TGCAGCGTAGCCCGGGACACCTCTAACTATGGCTACACCTTC
CDR3aa: CSVARDTSNYGYTF

abundance: .
len: 16
j_gene: TRBJ2-1
d_gene: TRBD2
v_gene: TRBV4-1
CDR3nt: TGCGCCAGCAGCCTAACCGCGGGCGGGGGGGCTAATGAGCAGTTCTTC
CDR3aa: CASSLTAGGGANEQFF

abundance: once
len: 15
j_gene: TRBJ1-2
d_gene: .
v_gene: TRBV11-2
CDR3nt: TGTGCCAGCAGCTTAAGAGGCGGGGGGAACTATGGCTACACCTTC
CDR3aa: CASSLRGGGNYGYTF

abundance: .
len: 15
j_gene: TRBJ1-3
d_gene: .
v_gene: TRBV23-1
CDR3nt: TGCGCCAGCAGTCAATCTGACAGCTCTGGAAACACCATATATTTT
CDR3aa: CASSQSDSSGNTIYF

abundance: .
len: 19
j_gene: TRBJ1-1
d_gene: TRBD1
v_gene: TRBV7-9
CDR3nt: TGTGCCAGCAGCTTAGTAGGTGGACCACTCAGGGGGCGAAGTACTGAAGCTTTCTTT
CDR3aa: CASSLVGGPLRGRSTEAFF

abundance: .
len: 17
j_gene: TRBJ1-6
d_gene: TRBD1
v_gene: TRBV15
CDR3nt: TGTGCCACCAGCAGAGGAAGTCGGACAGGGGGGAATTCACCCCTCCACTTT
CDR3aa: CATSRGSRTGGNSPLHF

abundance: few
len: 13
j_gene: TRBJ1-3
d_gene: .
v_gene: TRBV18
CDR3nt: TGTGCCAGCTCCGAGATTCCTGGAAACACCATATATTTT
CDR3aa: CASSEIPGNTIYF

abundance: .
len: 15
j_gene: TRBJ1-1
d_gene: .
v_gene: TRBV7-9
CDR3nt: TGTGCCAGCAGCCTGTGGGCCCCAGGGAACACTGAAGCTTTCTTT
CDR3aa: CASSLWAPGNTEAFF

abundance: .
len: 14
j_gene: TRBJ2-1
d_gene: TRBD1
v_gene: TRBV6-5
CDR3nt: TGTGCCAGCAGCCAATTGGGACAGGGGTATGAGCAGTTCTTC
CDR3aa: CASSQLGQGYEQFF

abundance: .
len: 13
j_gene: TRBJ2-3
d_gene: TRBD2
v_gene: TRBV18
CDR3nt: TGTGCCACCCGGGGGGGAGTCCCAGATACGCAGTATTTT
CDR3aa: CATRGGVPDTQYF

abundance: .
len: 16
j_gene: TRBJ2-1
d_gene: .
v_gene: TRBV7-8
CDR3nt: TGTGCCAGCAGCTTAGCCCGGGGGGCTTCCTACAATGAGCAGTTCTTC
CDR3aa: CASSLARGASYNEQFF

abundance: .
len: 15
j_gene: TRBJ2-1
d_gene: .
v_gene: TRBV6-5
CDR3nt: TGTGCCAGCATGATAGGGGGGGCCCCCTACAATGAGCAGTTCTTC
CDR3aa: CASMIGGAPYNEQFF

abundance: .
len: 14
j_gene: TRBJ1-3
d_gene: .
v_gene: TRBV7-6
CDR3nt: TGTGCCAGCAGCTCCGGGAGGTCTGGAAACACCATATATTTT
CDR3aa: CASSSGRSGNTIYF

abundance: .
len: 13
j_gene: TRBJ1-2
d_gene: TRBD1
v_gene: TRBV10-3
CDR3nt: TGTGCCATCAGTCCGGGACAGGGGGATGGCTACACCTTC
CDR3aa: CAISPGQGDGYTF

abundance: .
len: 16
j_gene: TRBJ1-2
d_gene: .
v_gene: TRBV2
CDR3nt: TGTGCCAGCAGTGACTTAGGCCGGGGTAACTTAAATGGCTACACCTTC
CDR3aa: CASSDLGRGNLNGYTF

abundance: .
len: 16
j_gene: TRBJ2-5
d_gene: TRBD2
v_gene: TRBV18
CDR3nt: TGTGCCAGCTCACCACTTTCGGGGGGGCTAGGAGAGACCCAGTACTTC
CDR3aa: CASSPLSGGLGETQYF

abundance: .
len: 13
j_gene: TRBJ1-4
d_gene: .
v_gene: TRBV27
CDR3nt: TGTGCCAGCAGATTGGCAGGGCGGGAAAAACTGTTTTTT
CDR3aa: CASRLAGREKLFF

abundance: once
len: 19
j_gene: TRBJ1-4
d_gene: TRBD1
v_gene: TRBV6-1
CDR3nt: TGTGCCAGCAGTGAAGCGCTTCCCACAACGACAGGGTTGAGTGGAAAACTGTTTTTT
CDR3aa: CASSEALPTTTGLSGKLFF

abundance: .
len: 17
j_gene: TRBJ2-3
d_gene: .
v_gene: TRBV28
CDR3nt: TGTGCCAGCAGTCCCTTCTGGGGGCTTACTAGCACAGATACGCAGTATTTT
CDR3aa: CASSPFWGLTSTDTQYF

abundance: .
len: 13
j_gene: TRBJ1-6
d_gene: .
v_gene: TRBV11-2
CDR3nt: TGTGCCAGCAGCTTCGGAGTTAATTCACCCCTCCACTTT
CDR3aa: CASSFGVNSPLHF

abundance: .
len: 15
j_gene: TRBJ2-7
d_gene: TRBD1
v_gene: TRBV4-1
CDR3nt: TGCGCCAGCAGCCAGTCAAGGGGGCAGGTCTACGAGCAGTACTTC
CDR3aa: CASSQSRGQVYEQYF

abundance: .
len: 15
j_gene: TRBJ1-4
d_gene: .
v_gene: TRBV19
CDR3nt: TGTGCCAGTACCCTTCTTAATACAGGGAGTGAAAAACTGTTTTTT
CDR3aa: CASTLLNTGSEKLFF

abundance: .
len: 13
j_gene: TRBJ2-7
d_gene: TRBD1
v_gene: TRBV2
CDR3nt: TGTGCCAGCAGTACACAGGGGCCGAGCCAGAAGTACTTC
CDR3aa: CASSTQGPSQKYF

abundance: few
len: 16
j_gene: TRBJ1-5
d_gene: TRBD1
v_gene: TRBV19
CDR3nt: TGTGCCAGTAGTATCTTTGGACAGGTGATCAATCAGCCCCAGCATTTT
CDR3aa: CASSIFGQVINQPQHF

abundance: few
len: 13
j_gene: TRBJ2-3
d_gene: TRBD2
v_gene: TRBV29-1
CDR3nt: TGCAGCGTGGACCGGGGGGGGTTAGATACGCAGTATTTT
CDR3aa: CSVDRGGLDTQYF

abundance: .
len: 15
j_gene: TRBJ2-1
d_gene: TRBD2
v_gene: TRBV5-5
CDR3nt: TGTGCCAGCAGCTCCCCGGGACTAGGGTACAATGAGCAGTTCTTC
CDR3aa: CASSSPGLGYNEQFF

abundance: once
len: 18
j_gene: TRBJ1-4
d_gene: TRBD1
v_gene: TRBV4-2
CDR3nt: TGTGCCAGCAGCCAAGTGAGTGGACAGGGGCGACCTAATGAAAAACTGTTTTTT
CDR3aa: CASSQVSGQGRPNEKLFF

abundance: once
len: 15
j_gene: TRBJ2-1
d_gene: TRBD2
v_gene: TRBV6-4
CDR3nt: TGTGCCAGCAGAAGTGGGACTAGCGGGGGGAATGAGCAGTTCTTC
CDR3aa: CASRSGTSGGNEQFF

abundance: few
len: 14
j_gene: TRBJ1-3
d_gene: TRBD1
v_gene: TRBV11-2
CDR3nt: TGTGCCAGCAGGAATACAGGGGGTGGAAACACCATATATTTT
CDR3aa: CASRNTGGGNTIYF

abundance: .
len: 16
j_gene: TRBJ2-6
d_gene: .
v_gene: TRBV5-4
CDR3nt: TGTGCCAGCAGCTTGGGTACGGGGGCTGGGGCCAACGTCCTGACTTTC
CDR3aa: CASSLGTGAGANVLTF

abundance: few
len: 12
j_gene: TRBJ1-2
d_gene: .
v_gene: TRBV5-1
CDR3nt: TGCGCCAGCAGCTTGGAAGGAGGCGGGGGGACCTTC
CDR3aa: CASSLEGGGGTF

abundance: many
len: 18
j_gene: TRBJ1-6
d_gene: .
v_gene: TRBV28
CDR3nt: TGTGCCAGCAGTCCTCCCCCCGGGACACAGGTGGATAATTCACCCCTCCACTTT
CDR3aa: CASSPPPGTQVDNSPLHF

abundance: .
len: 16
j_gene: TRBJ1-3
d_gene: .
v_gene: TRBV12-5
CDR3nt: TGTGCTAGTGGGCCTCCGGGACAAATCTCTGGAAACACCATATATTTT
CDR3aa: CASGPPGQISGNTIYF

abundance: few
len: 14
j_gene: TRBJ1-2
d_gene: TRBD1
v_gene: TRBV6-5
CDR3nt: TGTGCCAGCAGGCCGACAGGGGAATACTATGGCTACACCTTC
CDR3aa: CASRPTGEYYGYTF